This T cell receptor beta chain was documented in a study of radiation and T cells in renal cell carcinoma. Trimming shortened V by 10 bases and J by 0 bases, and 12 bases separated the two germline ends. Germline V CDR1 and CDR2: ENHRY, SYGVKD. The CDR3 covers 13 residues. This clone appeared a few times. Described time point: blood 2 weeks post-SBRT. Treatment denoted: 15 Gy SBRT to primary tumor, nephrectomy 4 weeks later. Method: immunoSEQ multiplex PCR; TCRdb's copy keeps in-frame clones and lacks some. Of about 120,000 clones in the sample, about 81% are singletons; the top ten hold 5.8%. This rearrangement joins TRBV10-3 to TRBJ1-1; possible D gene TRBD1, 5 bases. The receptor's source is a man between 45 and 60 years old with renal cell carcinoma. The sequencing here drew on blood, taken from a patient whose treatment included radiotherapy and nephrectomy. CDR3 region: CASGGTMNTEAFF. The CDR3 DNA reads TGTGCCAGCGGAGGGACGATGAACACTGAAGCTTTCTTT.